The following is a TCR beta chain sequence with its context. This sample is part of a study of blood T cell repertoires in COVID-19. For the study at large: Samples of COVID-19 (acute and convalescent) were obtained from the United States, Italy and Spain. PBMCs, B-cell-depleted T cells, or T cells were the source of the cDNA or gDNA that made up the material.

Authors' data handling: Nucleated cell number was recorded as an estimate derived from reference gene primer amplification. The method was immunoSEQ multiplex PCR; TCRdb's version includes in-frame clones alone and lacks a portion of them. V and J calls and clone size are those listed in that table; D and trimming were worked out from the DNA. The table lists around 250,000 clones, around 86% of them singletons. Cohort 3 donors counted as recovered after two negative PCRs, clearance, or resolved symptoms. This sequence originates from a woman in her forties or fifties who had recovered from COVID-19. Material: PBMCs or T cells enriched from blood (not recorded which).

The CDR3 bases are TGTGCCAGCAGCCGGGGGGGTTTGGCCAAAAACATTCAGTACTTC. As protein: CASSRGGLAKNIQYF. The V call is TRBV5-4, the J call TRBJ2-4, with TRBD2 identical over 8 bases. Trimming cost V 4 bases and J 1 base; bases outside gene matches: 4. CDR1 is SGHNT, CDR2 YYREEE, per germline (reference sequence). The CDR3 contains 15 residues.